These 32 T cell receptor beta chains were all obtained from the same sample, sequenced in a study of T cell responses to AZD1222 COVID-19 vaccine. The repertoire was sequenced with immunoSEQ multiplex PCR; TCRdb's copy has only in-frame clones and lacks some. The sample lists 150,000 or so clones; nearly 95% were seen once. The source material was peripheral blood, sampled on day 0 of AZD1222 vaccination. Every receptor here comes from an adult in good health.

The chain links TRBV30 to TRBJ1-2; the D is unclear. The germline V gene has CDR1 GTSNPN and CDR2 SVGIG (reference sequence). The CDR3 spans 11 residues. With 4 bases removed from V and 4 bases from J, the gap between germline ends came to 7 bases. For the CDR3, the DNA is TGTGCCTGGAAGTATATCTATGGCTACACCTTC. Amino acids: CAWKYIYGYTF.

The J gene is TRBJ2-1, the V gene TRBV4-2; TRBD2 matches at 15 bases. This CDR3 is built from 17 residues. V was clipped by 0 bases and J by 4 bases; unmatched bases: 1. CDR1 and CDR2 from the germline V gene are LGHNA and YNFKEQ. The CDR3 DNA sequence: TGTGCCAGCAGCCAAGAGGGACTAGCGGGGGGATACAATGAGCAGTTCTTC. Its protein is CASSQEGLAGGYNEQFF.

The chain carries TRBV5-1 and TRBJ1-1; no reliable D call. Between the trimmed V and J ends, which lost 5 bases and 3 bases, there was a span of 5 bases. The CDR3 totals 11 residues. CDR1 is SGHRS, CDR2 YFSETQ, per germline. CDR3 DNA: TGCGCCAGCAGAAAGGACACTGAAGCTTTCTTT. Translation: CASRKDTEAFF.

The chain combines TRBV19 with TRBJ1-2; D perhaps matches TRBD1 (5 bases). V lost 3 bases and J lost 0, with 11 bases in between. This CDR3 is 15 amino acids long. The V gene's germline CDR1 is LNHDA and CDR2 SQIVND (reference sequence). For the CDR3, the DNA is TGTGCCAGTAGTATCACAGGAAAAGCTAACTATGGCTACACCTTC. Amino acids: CASSITGKANYGYTF.

The V call is TRBV9, the J call TRBJ2-2; D is possibly TRBD1 (6 bases). Germline V lookup: CDR1 SGDLS, CDR2 YYNGEE. The CDR3 covers 16 residues. V dropped 0 bases and J dropped 2 bases, with 11 bases sitting between them. CDR3 protein: CASSVEGGANTGELFF. In DNA, the CDR3 is TGTGCCAGCAGCGTAGAAGGGGGAGCCAACACCGGGGAGCTGTTTTTT.

The V and J genes are TRBV7-9 and TRBJ1-3; D remains ambiguous. CDR1 and CDR2 from the germline V gene are SEHNR and FQNEAQ (reference sequence). The ends were cut back, 2 bases at V and 2 bases at J, with 10 bases in the middle. The length of the CDR3 is 15 residues. In nucleotides, the CDR3 is TGTGCCAGCAGCTTATTTCCGGATACTGGAAACACCATATATTTT. Encoded protein: CASSLFPDTGNTIYF.

The chain carries TRBV5-6 and TRBJ2-2; D is perhaps TRBD1 (6 bases). V lost 1 base to trimming and J lost 6 bases, with 16 bases between them. The CDR3 length is 16 residues. CDR1 is SGHDT, CDR2 YYEEEE, per germline. In DNA, the CDR3 is TGTGCCAGCAGCTTGAAACAGGGTCGATACGCCGGGGAGCTGTTTTTT. Its translation is CASSLKQGRYAGELFF.

The gene calls are TRBV7-9 and TRBJ2-5; TRBD1 matches 7 bases. Germline assignment: CDR1 SEHNR and CDR2 FQNEAQ (reference sequence). This CDR3 spans 13 amino acids. With 5 bases clipped from V and 5 bases from J, the junction kept 5 bases outside the gene matches. This chain's CDR3 is CASSVTGSETQYF. CDR3 nucleotide sequence: TGTGCCAGCAGCGTGACAGGGAGCGAGACCCAGTACTTC.

The rearrangement joins TRBV5-1 to TRBJ1-2; 8 nucleotides match TRBD1. V shed 0 bases and J 3 bases; nucleotides not matched to a gene: 1. The V gene's germline CDR1 is SGHRS and CDR2 YFSETQ. The CDR3 is made up of 14 amino acids. Here the CDR3 reads CASSLADRDYGYTF. CDR3 nucleotides: TGCGCCAGCAGCTTGGCGGACAGGGACTATGGCTACACCTTC.

CDR3 amino acids: CASSLFKDSSETQYF. The CDR3 region has the DNA TGTGCCAGCAGTCTCTTTAAAGACAGCTCGGAGACCCAGTACTTC. The chain employs TRBV28 and TRBJ2-5; possibly TRBD1 for D (5 bases). Trimming took 5 bases from V and 5 from J, leaving 18 bases between them. CDR1 is MDHEN and CDR2 is SYDVKM in the germline V gene. This CDR3 has 15 amino acids.

There are a few counts of this clone. CDR3 nucleotides: TGCGCCAGCAGCTTTAAAGCGGGAGTTGAGACCCAGTACTTC. Protein sequence: CASSFKAGVETQYF. The J gene is TRBJ2-5, the V gene TRBV5-1; TRBD2 agrees at 8 bases. From germline, CDR1 is SGHRS and CDR2 YFSETQ. V lost 2 bases and J lost 5; bases outside the gene matches: 5. The CDR3 extends over 14 amino acids.

The chain links TRBV19 to TRBJ1-1; weak D call: TRBD1 (5 bases). The germline gives CDR1 LNHDA, CDR2 SQIVND (reference sequence). This CDR3 has 13 residues. Trimming removed 7 bases at V and 4 bases at J, with 13 bases between. The CDR3 loop is CASNPGEGTEAFF. The CDR3 nucleotides read TGTGCCAGTAACCCGGGGGAGGGCACTGAAGCTTTCTTT.

For the CDR3, the DNA is TGTGCCAGCAGCCCCTCCGGCGCGGCGGCCTACGAGCAGTACTTC. As protein: CASSPSGAAAYEQYF. This sequence joins TRBV9 and TRBJ2-7; D gene uncertain. The ends were cut back, 4 bases at V and 2 bases at J, with 16 bases in the middle. Germline V gives CDR1 SGDLS, CDR2 YYNGEE. CDR3 length: 15 residues.

The genes are TRBV7-9 and TRBJ1-4, with 8 bases aligning to TRBD1. V lost 5 bases, J lost 10 bases, and 9 bases stayed unmatched. Per the germline V gene, CDR1 is SEHNR and CDR2 is FQNEAQ (reference sequence). The CDR3 runs to 14 residues. The CDR3 region has the DNA TGTGCCAGCAGCCACGACAGGGGTCGGGGAAAACTGTTTTTT. Translating it yields CASSHDRGRGKLFF.

The CDR3 loop is CASTGSPVANTGELFF. The CDR3 nucleotides are TGTGCCAGCACCGGGAGTCCGGTCGCGAACACCGGGGAGCTGTTTTTT. The chain is built from TRBV28 and TRBJ2-2; possibly TRBD2 for D (6 bases). Germline loops: CDR1 MDHEN, CDR2 SYDVKM. The CDR3 sequence is 16 residues long. V lost 7 bases, J lost 0 bases, and 15 bases lay in between.

V is TRBV27 and J is TRBJ1-4; 7 nucleotides align to TRBD1. In germline, CDR1 is MNHEY, CDR2 SMNVEV (reference sequence). The CDR3 totals 17 residues. Trimming cost V 5 bases and J 5 bases; bases outside gene matches: 14. The CDR3 DNA reads as TGTGCCAGCAGTCCCACAACTAGACAGGGCTTAAATGAAAAACTGTTTTTT. Translation gives CASSPTTRQGLNEKLFF.

CDR3 nucleotide sequence: TGTGCCAGTAGTACCCGGGACAGTGGCTCTGGAAACACCATATATTTT. It codes for CASSTRDSGSGNTIYF. This chain joins TRBV19 and TRBJ1-3; 7 bases are a match to TRBD1. Losses at the gene ends were 4 bases for V and 0 bases for J; bases not matched to a gene: 6. CDR1 is LNHDA, CDR2 SQIVND, per germline (reference sequence). This CDR3 contains 16 residues.

This clone came up once. The rearrangement uses TRBV6-5 and TRBJ1-6, with 8 bases matching TRBD1. There are 14 residues in the CDR3. Germline-derived CDR1 and CDR2 are MNHEY and SVGAGI. V shed 6 bases, J shed 5 bases, and the junction held 3 bases outside the gene matches. CDR3 nucleotides: TGTGCCAGCAGCAGACAGGGGAATAATTCACCCCTCCACTTT. The encoded protein is CASSRQGNNSPLHF.

This rearrangement joins TRBV11-2 to TRBJ2-5; 8 bases agree with TRBD1. The V segment lost 1 base and the J segment 1 base; nucleotides outside the gene matches: 2. The CDR3 has 15 residues. CDR1 is SGHAT and CDR2 is FQNNGV in the germline V gene. As DNA, the CDR3 is TGTGCCAGCAGCTTAGGGACAGGGCCCCAAGAGACCCAGTACTTC. It encodes CASSLGTGPQETQYF.

The J gene is TRBJ2-1, the V gene TRBV28; no firm D call. This CDR3 is built from 11 residues. Per the germline V gene, CDR1 is MDHEN and CDR2 is SYDVKM. V was cut by 1 base and J by 9 bases, with 4 bases left in between. Here the CDR3 DNA reads TGTGCCAGCAGTTTATTTACTGAGCAGTTCTTC. It codes for CASSLFTEQFF.

The chain has TRBV12-1 and TRBJ1-3; the table names TRBD1, a call not compared with the DNA. TRBV12-1 is a pseudogene segment. This CDR3 is 15 amino acids long. Here the CDR3 reads CASSPAVYSGNTIYF. The CDR3 DNA follows: TGTGCCAGCAGCCCCGCAGTTTACTCTGGAAACACCATATATTTT.

The chain joins TRBV7-9 to TRBJ2-7; D perhaps matches TRBD2 (5 bases). The CDR3 has 13 residues. Trimming took off 3 bases at V and 5 bases at J, with 11 bases between the two ends. Germline CDR1 SEHNR, CDR2 FQNEAQ (reference sequence). The CDR3 nucleotides are TGTGCCAGCAGCTTGGGGAGAGTGCACGAGCAGTACTTC. Translation: CASSLGRVHEQYF.

This sequence joins TRBV11-2 and TRBJ2-7; 11 bases agree with TRBD1. With V trimmed by 3 bases and J by 3 bases, 16 bases remained unmatched. This CDR3 comprises 19 residues. CDR1 is SGHAT, CDR2 FQNNGV, per germline. This CDR3 is CASSLSRTGGAERIYEQYF. CDR3 in DNA: TGTGCCAGCAGCTTGTCCCGGACAGGGGGCGCAGAACGTATCTACGAGCAGTACTTC.

The J gene is TRBJ1-4, the V gene TRBV20-1; 8 bases agree with TRBD1. CDR3 length: 16 amino acids. Trimming took 6 bases from V and 4 from J; bases not matched to a gene: 13. Germline V lookup: CDR1 DFQATT, CDR2 SNEGSKA (reference sequence). The CDR3 DNA follows: TGCAGTGCAAGTAACGACAGGGGAGGATATAATGAAAAACTGTTTTTT. Residues: CSASNDRGGYNEKLFF.

The chain has TRBV2 and TRBJ2-2; D uncertain. The V gene lost 4 bases and the J gene lost 1 base, with 7 bases spanning the gap. The germline V gene has CDR1 SNHLY and CDR2 FYNNEI. The CDR3 consists of 14 residues. CDR3 in DNA: TGTGCCAGCAGTGGGCTACAGAACACCGGGGAGCTGTTTTTT. This codes for CASSGLQNTGELFF.

This sequence joins TRBV2 and TRBJ2-5, with D perhaps matching TRBD1 or TRBD2 (5 bases each). V dropped 4 bases and J dropped 5 bases, with 11 bases sitting between them. Germline values: CDR1 SNHLY, CDR2 FYNNEI. The CDR3 loop spans 13 amino acids. CDR3 DNA: TGTGCCAGCAGTGCGGCAGGGACGGAGACCCAGTACTTC. Protein sequence: CASSAAGTETQYF.

V usage is TRBV12-5 and J usage is TRBJ2-3; D gene ambiguous. V dropped 4 bases and J dropped 3 bases, with 23 bases sitting between them. This CDR3 is 18 amino acids long. The germline V gene encodes CDR1 LGHNT and CDR2 FRNRAP. The CDR3 reads CASGSSRPSARWTDTQYF. The CDR3 DNA follows: TGTGCTAGTGGTTCCTCCCGTCCCTCGGCGCGATGGACAGATACGCAGTATTTT.

V usage is TRBV7-9 and J usage is TRBJ2-1, with D perhaps matching TRBD2 (6 bases). Germline V lookup: CDR1 SEHNR, CDR2 FQNEAQ (reference sequence). The V end was cut by 2 bases, the J end by 10 bases, with 15 bases between. The CDR3 spans 14 residues. As DNA, the CDR3 is TGTGCCAGCAGCTTATCGGGAGCGATTGAGGAGCAGTTCTTC. Its translation: CASSLSGAIEEQFF.

The chain employs TRBV24-1 and TRBJ1-5; TRBD1 is a possible D gene (5 bases). Germline CDR1 KGHDR, CDR2 SFDVKD. V lost 2 bases and J 2 bases, leaving 9 bases between the germline ends. The CDR3 totals 15 residues. The CDR3 bases are TGTGCCACCAGTGATTCAGGGACGGGCAATCAGCCCCAGCATTTT. Translation gives CATSDSGTGNQPQHF.

The chain couples TRBV24-1 to TRBJ2-5; D gene uncertain. This CDR3 has 14 residues. Germline loops: CDR1 KGHDR, CDR2 SFDVKD. V shed 3 bases and J shed 5 bases, with 12 bases lying between them. CDR3 loop: CATSDPQEMETQYF. The CDR3 nucleotides read TGTGCCACCAGTGATCCCCAGGAGATGGAGACCCAGTACTTC.

This chain connects TRBV5-6 to TRBJ2-7; 11 positions agree with TRBD1. Germline CDR1 reads SGHDT; CDR2 reads YYEEEE. The CDR3 extends over 15 amino acids. V lost 4 bases, J lost 2 bases, and 5 bases stayed unmatched. DNA of the CDR3: TGTGCCAGCAGCCCGGGGACAGGGGGTCCCTACGAGCAGTACTTC. This encodes CASSPGTGGPYEQYF. The full variable domain, completed using reference TRBV5-6 and TRBJ2-7, is DAGVTQSPTHLIKTRGQQVTLRCSPKSGHDTVSWYQQALGQGPQFIFQYYEEEERQRGNFPDRFSGHQFPNYSSELNVNALLLGDSALYLCASSPGTGGPYEQYFGPGTRLTVT.

This clone was counted only a few times. The CDR3 sequence: CASTSGSPSGELFF. CDR3 sequence (DNA): TGTGCCAGCACTAGCGGGAGCCCTTCCGGGGAGCTGTTTTTT. This chain links TRBV7-3 with TRBJ2-2; 10 nucleotides match TRBD2. Unmatched junction bases numbered 5, after V lost 7 bases and J lost 6 bases. Germline CDR1 reads SGHTA; CDR2 reads FQGTGA. CDR3 length equals 14 residues.